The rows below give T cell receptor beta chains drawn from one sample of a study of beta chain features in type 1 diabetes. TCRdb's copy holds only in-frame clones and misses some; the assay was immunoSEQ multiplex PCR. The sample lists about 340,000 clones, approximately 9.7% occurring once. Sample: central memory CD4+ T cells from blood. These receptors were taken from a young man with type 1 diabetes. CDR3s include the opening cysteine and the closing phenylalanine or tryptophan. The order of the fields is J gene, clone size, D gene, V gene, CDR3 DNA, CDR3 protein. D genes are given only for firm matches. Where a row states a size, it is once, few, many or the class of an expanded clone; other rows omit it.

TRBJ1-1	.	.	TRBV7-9	TGTGCCAGCAGCGTGCAGGGAAGGTCCACTGAAGCTTTCTTT	CASSVQGRSTEAFF
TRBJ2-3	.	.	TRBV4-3	TGCGCCAGCAGCCACTCCTGGGCCGCTCCGGCAGATACGCAGTATTTT	CASSHSWAAPADTQYF
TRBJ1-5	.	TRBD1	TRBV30	TGTGCCTGGAGTGTAAAAGGGGGCCGCAATCAGCCCCAGCATTTT	CAWSVKGGRNQPQHF
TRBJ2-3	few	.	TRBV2	TGTGCCAGCAGTGAACAGGGTAGCACAGATACGCAGTATTTT	CASSEQGSTDTQYF
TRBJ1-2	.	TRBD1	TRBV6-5	TGTGCCAGCAGGCCTCCGGGACAGAACACCTATGGCTACACCTTC	CASRPPGQNTYGYTF
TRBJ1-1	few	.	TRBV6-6	TGTGCCAGCAGTTACTTTCAGGGACCGAACACTGAAGCTTTCTTT	CASSYFQGPNTEAFF
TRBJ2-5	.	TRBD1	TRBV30	TGTGCCTGGAGTAAGAACGACAGGGGAGAGTACTTC	CAWSKNDRGEYF
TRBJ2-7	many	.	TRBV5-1	TGCGCCAGCAGCCGGGACGGTTTGACCTACGAGCAGTACTTC	CASSRDGLTYEQYF
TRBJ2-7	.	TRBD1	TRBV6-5	TGTGCCAGCAGTTACAGGACAGGGTCGGACGAGCAGTACTTC	CASSYRTGSDEQYF
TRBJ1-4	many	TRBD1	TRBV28	TGTGCCAGCAGTTGGACAGGGGAAGAAAAACTGTTTTTT	CASSWTGEEKLFF
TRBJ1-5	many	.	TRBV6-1	TGTGCCAGCAGTGAATCGTGGACCGCCAACCCCCAGCCCCAGCATTTT	CASSESWTANPQPQHF
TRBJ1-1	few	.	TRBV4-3	TGCGCCAGCAGCCAAGATCCCCAGGGGAACACTGAAGCTTTCTTT	CASSQDPQGNTEAFF
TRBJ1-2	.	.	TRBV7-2	TGTGCCAGCACTCTGGACTATGGCTACACCTTC	CASTLDYGYTF
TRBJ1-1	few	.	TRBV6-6	TGTGCCAGCAGTTACGGTTTCGTGGACACTGAAGCTTTCTTT	CASSYGFVDTEAFF
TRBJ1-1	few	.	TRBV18	TGTGCCAGCTCACCACCGGGCAGATTATCCACTGAAGCTTTCTTT	CASSPPGRLSTEAFF
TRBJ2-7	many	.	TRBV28	TGTGCCAGCACGACTGTGGGCCGCGGTAACGAGCAGTACTTC	CASTTVGRGNEQYF
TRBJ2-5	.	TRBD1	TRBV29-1	TGCAGCGCTGGACAGGGAGGAGAGACCCAGTACTTC	CSAGQGGETQYF
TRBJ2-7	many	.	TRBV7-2	TGTGCCAGCAGCTTTGCCCAGGCCTCCTACGAGCAGTACTTC	CASSFAQASYEQYF
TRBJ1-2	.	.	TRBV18	TGTGCCAGCTCACCGGGGTCCAGCGGCTACACCTTC	CASSPGSSGYTF
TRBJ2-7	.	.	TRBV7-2	TGTGCCAGCAGCTTATTCCCAGGGGCCTACGAGCAGTACTTC	CASSLFPGAYEQYF
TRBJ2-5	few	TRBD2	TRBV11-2	TGTGCCAGCAGCTTTAGCGGGGGAAGAGAGACCCAGTACTTC	CASSFSGGRETQYF
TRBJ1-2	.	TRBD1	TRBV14	TGTGCCAGCAGCCTCTCAGGGGGCGGGGGTGGCTACACCTTC	CASSLSGGGGGYTF
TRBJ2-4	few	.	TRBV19	TGTGCCAGTAGTCCAGGACTGGGTGACATTCAGTACTTC	CASSPGLGDIQYF
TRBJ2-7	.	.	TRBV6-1	TGTGCCAGCAGTGAAAGAATAGGGGGATACTCCTACGAGCAGTACTTC	CASSERIGGYSYEQYF
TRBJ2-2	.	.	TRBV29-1	TGCAGCGTTGCTGCGGACCTAACGAACACCGGGGAGCTGTTTTTT	CSVAADLTNTGELFF
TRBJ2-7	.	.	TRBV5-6	TGTGCCAGCAGCTACCGTCAATACGAGCAGTACTTC	CASSYRQYEQYF
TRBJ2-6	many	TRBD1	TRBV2	TGTGCCAGCACCCGACAGGGGGCATCTGGGGCCAACGTCCTGACTTTC	CASTRQGASGANVLTF
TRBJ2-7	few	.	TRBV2	TGTGCCAGCAGTGAACTCGGGGGTGAGGACGAGCAGTACTTC	CASSELGGEDEQYF
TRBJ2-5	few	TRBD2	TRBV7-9	TGTGCCAGCAGCCCGAAAATAAGACTAGCGGGGCTGGGGGAGACCCAGTACTTC	CASSPKIRLAGLGETQYF
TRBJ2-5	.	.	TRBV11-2	TGTGCCAGCAGCCCTCACAGGGAAGAGACCCAGTACTTC	CASSPHREETQYF
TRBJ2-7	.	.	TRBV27	TGTGCCAGCAGTTTATCGTTCAGGGGAGGTTACGAGCAGTACTTC	CASSLSFRGGYEQYF
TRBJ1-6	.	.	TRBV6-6	TGTGCCAGCAGTTACGGGCGGGGAGCGACTAATTCACCCCTCCACTTT	CASSYGRGATNSPLHF
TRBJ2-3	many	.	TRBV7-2	TGTGCCAGCAGCTTTTTAGTTGATACGCAGTATTTT	CASSFLVDTQYF
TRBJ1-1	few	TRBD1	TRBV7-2	TGTGCCAGCAGTCCGGGGACAGGGGCCACTGAAGCTTTCTTT	CASSPGTGATEAFF
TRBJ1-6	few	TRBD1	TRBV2	TGTGCCAGCAGTGAAGAGGGGGCCATCCGTCCCCTCCACTTT	CASSEEGAIRPLHF
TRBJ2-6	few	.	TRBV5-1	TGCGCCAGCAGCTTGGGCGGAAACTCTGGGGCCAACGTCCTGACTTTC	CASSLGGNSGANVLTF
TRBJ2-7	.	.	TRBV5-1	TGCGCCAGCAGCTTGACAGAATCAGAGCAGTACTTC	CASSLTESEQYF
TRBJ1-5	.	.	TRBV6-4	TGTGCCAGCCCCTGGGGGCGGCCGTTCAATCAGCCCCAGCATTTT	CASPWGRPFNQPQHF
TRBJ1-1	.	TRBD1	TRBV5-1	TGCGCCAGCAGTCCAGGGGGCCAAGGCACTGAAGCTTTCTTT	CASSPGGQGTEAFF
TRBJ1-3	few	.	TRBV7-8	TGTGCCAGCAGCCCACAGGGCTTCGGAAACACCATATATTTT	CASSPQGFGNTIYF
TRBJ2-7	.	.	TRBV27	TGTGCCAGCAGCCCCCGGCGGGACTCCTACGAGCAGTACTTC	CASSPRRDSYEQYF
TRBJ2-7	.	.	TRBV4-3	TGCGCCAGCAGCCACGTAATTGGCCGCTACGAGCAGTACTTC	CASSHVIGRYEQYF
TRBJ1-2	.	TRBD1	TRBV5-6	TGTGCCAGCAGCTTGGCCGACAGGGTGCCCTATGGCTACACCTTC	CASSLADRVPYGYTF
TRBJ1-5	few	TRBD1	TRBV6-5	TGTGCCAGCAGTTACGAGGGGGCTACGAATCAGCCCCAGCATTTT	CASSYEGATNQPQHF
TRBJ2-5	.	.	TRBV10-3	TGTGCCATCAGTGAGGCGGTCTCGGACCAGTACTTC	CAISEAVSDQYF
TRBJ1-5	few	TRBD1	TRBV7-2	TGTGCCAGCAGCTTAGTCTCACAGGGGGCGGGTCAGCCCCAGCATTTT	CASSLVSQGAGQPQHF
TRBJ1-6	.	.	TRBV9	TGTGCCAGCAGCCCGACGGGGGCAGGGGATAATTCACCCCTCCACTTT	CASSPTGAGDNSPLHF
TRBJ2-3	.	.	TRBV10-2	TGCGCCAGCAGCCGAGGACTCCTCGGCGATACGCAGTATTTT	CASSRGLLGDTQYF
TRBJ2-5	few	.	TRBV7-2	TGTGCCAGCAGCCCCGTTCGGGGGCAAGAGACCCAGTACTTC	CASSPVRGQETQYF
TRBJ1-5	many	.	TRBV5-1	TGCGCCAGCAGCTTCCCTTATCAGCCCCAGCATTTT	CASSFPYQPQHF
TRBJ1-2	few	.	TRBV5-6	TGTGCCAGCAGCTTAAGACAGGATGGCTACACCTTC	CASSLRQDGYTF
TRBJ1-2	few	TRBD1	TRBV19	TGTGCCAGTACATGGGGGACAGGGGTTGGCTACACCTTC	CASTWGTGVGYTF
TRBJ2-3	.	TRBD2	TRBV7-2	TGTGCCAGCAGCATACTAGCGGGGGGCGCAGATACGCAGTATTTT	CASSILAGGADTQYF
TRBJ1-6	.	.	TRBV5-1	TGCGCCAGCAGTCTAAACGGGCTTGATTCACCCCTCCACTTT	CASSLNGLDSPLHF
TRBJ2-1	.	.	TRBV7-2	TGTGCCAGCAGCTTAGCGCTAGACGACCAAACGCAGTTCTTC	CASSLALDDQTQFF
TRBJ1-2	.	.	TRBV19	TGTGCCAGTAAAGAACATAACCTTAACTATGGCTACACCTTC	CASKEHNLNYGYTF
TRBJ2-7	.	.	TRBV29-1	TGCAGCGTTGCCGGAGGACCCTACGAGCAGTACTTC	CSVAGGPYEQYF
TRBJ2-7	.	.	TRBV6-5	TGTGCCAGCAGTTACTCCCAGTGGACTTCCTACGAGCAGTACTTC	CASSYSQWTSYEQYF
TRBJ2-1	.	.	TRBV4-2	TGTGCCAGCAGCCGAGGGGGAGGGGACAATGAGCAGTTCTTC	CASSRGGGDNEQFF